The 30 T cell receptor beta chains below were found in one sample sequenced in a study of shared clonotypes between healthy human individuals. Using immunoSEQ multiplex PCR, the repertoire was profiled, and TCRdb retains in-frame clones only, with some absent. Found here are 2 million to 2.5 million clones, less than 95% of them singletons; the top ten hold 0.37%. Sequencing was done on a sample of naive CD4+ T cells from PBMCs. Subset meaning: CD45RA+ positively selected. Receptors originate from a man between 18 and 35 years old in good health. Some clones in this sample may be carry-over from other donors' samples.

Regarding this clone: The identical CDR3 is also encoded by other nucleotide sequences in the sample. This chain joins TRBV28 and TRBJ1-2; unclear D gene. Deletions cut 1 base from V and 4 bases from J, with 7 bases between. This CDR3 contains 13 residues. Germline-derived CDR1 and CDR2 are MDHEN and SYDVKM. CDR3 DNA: TGTGCCAGCAGTTTATCCGGGAGCTATGGCTACACCTTC. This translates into CASSLSGSYGYTF.

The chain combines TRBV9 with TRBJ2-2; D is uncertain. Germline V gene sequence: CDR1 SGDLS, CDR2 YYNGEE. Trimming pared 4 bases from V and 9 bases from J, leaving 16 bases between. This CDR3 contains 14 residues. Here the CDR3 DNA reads TGTGCCAGCAGCCCCTCCGGACGAGCCCGGGAGCTGTTTTTT. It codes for CASSPSGRARELFF. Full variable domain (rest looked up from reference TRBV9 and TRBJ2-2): DSGVTQTPKHLITATGQRVTLRCSPRSGDLSVYWYQQSLDQGLQFLIQYYNGEERAKGNILERFSAQQFPDLHSELNLSSLELGDSALYFCASSPSGRARELFFGEGSRLTVL.

CDR3 sequence: CASSSLSGTLRNIQYF. CDR3 nucleotide sequence: TGCGCCAGCAGCTCCCTCTCCGGGACCCTCCGAAACATTCAGTACTTC. This chain uses TRBV5-1 with TRBJ2-4; D possibly uses TRBD1 or TRBD2 (5 bases each). V lost 3 bases and J 6 bases, leaving 19 bases between the germline ends. From germline, CDR1 is SGHRS and CDR2 YFSETQ. The CDR3 covers 16 residues.

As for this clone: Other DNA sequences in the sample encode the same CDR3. The CDR3 nucleotides read TGTGCCAGCAGTTTCCGACAGGGGACAGATGGCTACACCTTC. It encodes CASSFRQGTDGYTF. The chain combines TRBV27 with TRBJ1-2; 8 nucleotides line up with TRBD1. The CDR3 has 14 residues. V shed 3 bases, J shed 6 bases, and the junction held 6 bases outside the gene matches. Germline V CDR1 and CDR2: MNHEY, SMNVEV (reference sequence).

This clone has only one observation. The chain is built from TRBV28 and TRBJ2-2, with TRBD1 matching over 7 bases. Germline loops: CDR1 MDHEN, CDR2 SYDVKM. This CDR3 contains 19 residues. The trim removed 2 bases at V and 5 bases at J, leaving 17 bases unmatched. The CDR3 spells CASSLNPRGQGARTGELFF. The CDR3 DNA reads TGTGCCAGCAGTTTAAACCCTAGGGGGCAGGGTGCGAGAACCGGGGAGCTGTTTTTT.

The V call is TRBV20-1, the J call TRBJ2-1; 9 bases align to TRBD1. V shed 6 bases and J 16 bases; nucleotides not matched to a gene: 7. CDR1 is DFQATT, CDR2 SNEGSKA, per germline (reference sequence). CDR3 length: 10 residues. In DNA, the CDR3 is TGCAGTGCCAGGACAGGGGCATCCTTCTTC. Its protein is CSARTGASFF.

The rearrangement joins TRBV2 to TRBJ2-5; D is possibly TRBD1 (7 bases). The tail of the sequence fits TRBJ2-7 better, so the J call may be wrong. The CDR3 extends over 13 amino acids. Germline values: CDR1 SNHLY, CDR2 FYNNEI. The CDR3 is CASSTRQGGEQYF. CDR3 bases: TGTGCCAGCAGTACTCGACAGGGAGGCGAGCAGTACTTC.

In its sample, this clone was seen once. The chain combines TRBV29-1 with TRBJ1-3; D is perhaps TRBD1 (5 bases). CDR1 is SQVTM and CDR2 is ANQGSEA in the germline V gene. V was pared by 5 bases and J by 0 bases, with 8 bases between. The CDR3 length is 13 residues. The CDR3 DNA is TGCAGCGTTCTTACAGGCTCTGGAAACACCATATATTTT. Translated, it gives CSVLTGSGNTIYF.

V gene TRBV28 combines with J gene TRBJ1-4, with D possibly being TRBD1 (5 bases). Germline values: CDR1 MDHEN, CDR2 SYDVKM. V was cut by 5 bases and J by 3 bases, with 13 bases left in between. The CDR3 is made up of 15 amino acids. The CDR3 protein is CASSPVEGSNEKLFF. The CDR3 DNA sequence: TGTGCCAGCAGTCCCGTGGAGGGGTCTAATGAAAAACTGTTTTTT.

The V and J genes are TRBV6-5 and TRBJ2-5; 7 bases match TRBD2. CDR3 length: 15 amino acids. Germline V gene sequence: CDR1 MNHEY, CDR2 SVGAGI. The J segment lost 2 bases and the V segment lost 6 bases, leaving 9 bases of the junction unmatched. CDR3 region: CASRKLAPEQETQYF. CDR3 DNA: TGTGCCAGCAGAAAACTAGCGCCGGAACAAGAGACCCAGTACTTC.

The CDR3 DNA follows: TGTGCCAGTAGTTCGGACGCCAGCGGCCACTATGGCTACACCTTC. Translating it yields CASSSDASGHYGYTF. The chain uses TRBV19 and TRBJ1-2; D remains ambiguous. The CDR3 contains 15 residues. The V gene lost 5 bases and the J gene lost 3 bases, with 16 bases spanning the gap. Germline CDR1 is LNHDA and CDR2 is SQIVND (reference sequence).

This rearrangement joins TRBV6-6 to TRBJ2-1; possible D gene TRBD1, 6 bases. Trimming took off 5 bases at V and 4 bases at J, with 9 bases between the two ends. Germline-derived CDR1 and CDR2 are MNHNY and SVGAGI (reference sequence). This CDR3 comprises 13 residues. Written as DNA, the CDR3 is TGTGCCAGCAGTCCCGACAGGTACAATGAGCAGTTCTTC. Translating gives CASSPDRYNEQFF.

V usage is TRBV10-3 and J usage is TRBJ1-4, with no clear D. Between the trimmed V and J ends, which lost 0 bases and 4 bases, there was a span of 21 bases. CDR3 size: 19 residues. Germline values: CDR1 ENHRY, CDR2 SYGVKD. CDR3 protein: CAISESILRGRDDNEKLFF. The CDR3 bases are TGTGCCATCAGTGAGTCGATTTTGAGAGGGCGAGATGATAATGAAAAACTGTTTTTT.

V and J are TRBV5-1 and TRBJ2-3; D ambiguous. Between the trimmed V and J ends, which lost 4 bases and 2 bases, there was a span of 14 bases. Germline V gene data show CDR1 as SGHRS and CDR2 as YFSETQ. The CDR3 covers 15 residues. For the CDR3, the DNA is TGCGCCAGCAGCCTGGGCTACGGCCCCACAGATACGCAGTATTTT. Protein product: CASSLGYGPTDTQYF.

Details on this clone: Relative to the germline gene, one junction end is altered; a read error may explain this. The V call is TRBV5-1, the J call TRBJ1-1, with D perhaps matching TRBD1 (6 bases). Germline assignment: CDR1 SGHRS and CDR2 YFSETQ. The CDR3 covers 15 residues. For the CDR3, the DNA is TGTGCCAGCAGCTCCAGCTCGGGGGGGGCCACTGAAGCTTTCTTT. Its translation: CASSSSSGGATEAFF.

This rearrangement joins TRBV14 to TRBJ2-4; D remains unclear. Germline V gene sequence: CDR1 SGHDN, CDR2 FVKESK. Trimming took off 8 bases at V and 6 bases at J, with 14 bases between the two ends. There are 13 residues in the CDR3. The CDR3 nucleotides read TGTGCCAGCTCCGACCGGTCGATAAACATTCAGTACTTC. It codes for CASSDRSINIQYF. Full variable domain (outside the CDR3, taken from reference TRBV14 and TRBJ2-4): EAGVTQFPSHSVIEKGQTVTLRCDPISGHDNLYWYRRVMGKEIKFLLHFVKESKQDESGMPNNRFLAERTGGTYSTLKVQPAELEDSGVYFCASSDRSINIQYFGAGTRLSVL.

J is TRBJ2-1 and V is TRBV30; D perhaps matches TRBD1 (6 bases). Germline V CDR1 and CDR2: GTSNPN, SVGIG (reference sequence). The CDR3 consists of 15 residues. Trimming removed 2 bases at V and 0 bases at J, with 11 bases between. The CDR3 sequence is CAWSSGQSSYNEQFF. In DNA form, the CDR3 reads TGTGCCTGGAGTAGCGGACAGAGCTCCTACAATGAGCAGTTCTTC.

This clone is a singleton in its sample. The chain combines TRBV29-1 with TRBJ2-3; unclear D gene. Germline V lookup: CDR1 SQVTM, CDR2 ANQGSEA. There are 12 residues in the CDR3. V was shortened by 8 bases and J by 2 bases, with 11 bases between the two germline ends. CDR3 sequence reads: CSLARTTDTQYF. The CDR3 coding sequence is TGCAGCTTGGCGCGGACCACAGATACGCAGTATTTT.

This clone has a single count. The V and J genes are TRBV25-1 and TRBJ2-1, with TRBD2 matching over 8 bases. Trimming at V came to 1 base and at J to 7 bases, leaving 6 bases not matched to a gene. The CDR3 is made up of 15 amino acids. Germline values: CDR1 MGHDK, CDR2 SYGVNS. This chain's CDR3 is CASSESVAGSNEQFF. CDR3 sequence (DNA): TGTGCCAGCAGTGAATCCGTAGCGGGAAGTAATGAGCAGTTCTTC.

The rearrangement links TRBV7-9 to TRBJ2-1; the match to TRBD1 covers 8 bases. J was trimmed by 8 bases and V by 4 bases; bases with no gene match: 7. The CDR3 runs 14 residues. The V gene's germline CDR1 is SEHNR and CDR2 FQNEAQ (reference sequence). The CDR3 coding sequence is TGTGCCAGCAGCTCTGCAGGGGGCGGCGATGAGCAGTTCTTC. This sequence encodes CASSSAGGGDEQFF.

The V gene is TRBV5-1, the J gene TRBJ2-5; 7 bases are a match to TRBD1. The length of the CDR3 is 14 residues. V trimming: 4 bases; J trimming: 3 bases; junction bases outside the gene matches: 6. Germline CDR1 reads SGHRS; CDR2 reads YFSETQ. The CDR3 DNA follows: TGCGCCAGCAGCCCGGGACAGAGGGAAGAGACCCAGTACTTC. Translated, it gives CASSPGQREETQYF.

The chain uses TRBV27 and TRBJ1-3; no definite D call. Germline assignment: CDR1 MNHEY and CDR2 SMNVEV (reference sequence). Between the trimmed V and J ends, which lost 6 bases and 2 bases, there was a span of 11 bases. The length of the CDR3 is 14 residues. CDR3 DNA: TGTGCCAGCAGGCCAAGGGTGGCTGGAAACACCATATATTTT. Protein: CASRPRVAGNTIYF.

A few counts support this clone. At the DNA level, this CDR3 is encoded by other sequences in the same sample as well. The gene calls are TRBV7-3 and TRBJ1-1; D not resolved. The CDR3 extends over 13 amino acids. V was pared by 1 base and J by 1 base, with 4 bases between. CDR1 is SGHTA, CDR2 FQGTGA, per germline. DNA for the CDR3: TGTGCCAGCAGCTTAATGGAGAACACTGAAGCTTTCTTT. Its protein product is CASSLMENTEAFF.

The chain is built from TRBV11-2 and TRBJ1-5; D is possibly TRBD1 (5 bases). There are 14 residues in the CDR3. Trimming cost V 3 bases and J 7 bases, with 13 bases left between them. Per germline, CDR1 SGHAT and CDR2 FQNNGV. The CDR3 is CASSFGGVKQPQHF. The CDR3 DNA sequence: TGTGCCAGCAGCTTCGGGGGTGTAAAACAGCCCCAGCATTTT. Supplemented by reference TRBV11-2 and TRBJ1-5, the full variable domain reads EAGVAQSPRYKIIEKRQSVAFWCNPISGHATLYWYQQILGQGPKLLIQFQNNGVVDDSQLPKDRFSAERLKGVDSTLKIQPAKLEDSAVYLCASSFGGVKQPQHFGDGTRLSIL.

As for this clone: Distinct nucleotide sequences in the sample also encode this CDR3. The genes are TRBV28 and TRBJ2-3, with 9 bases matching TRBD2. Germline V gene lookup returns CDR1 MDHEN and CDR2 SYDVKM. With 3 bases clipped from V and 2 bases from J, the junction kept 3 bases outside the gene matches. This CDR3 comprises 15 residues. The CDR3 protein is CASSFLAGNTDTQYF. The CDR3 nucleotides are TGTGCCAGCAGTTTCCTAGCGGGAAACACAGATACGCAGTATTTT.

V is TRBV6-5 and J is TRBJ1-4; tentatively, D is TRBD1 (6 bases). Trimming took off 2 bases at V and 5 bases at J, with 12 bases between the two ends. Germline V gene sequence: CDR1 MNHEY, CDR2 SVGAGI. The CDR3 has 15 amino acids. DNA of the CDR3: TGTGCCAGCAGTTACCGAGGGGGAGCGAATGAAAAACTGTTTTTT. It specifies CASSYRGGANEKLFF.

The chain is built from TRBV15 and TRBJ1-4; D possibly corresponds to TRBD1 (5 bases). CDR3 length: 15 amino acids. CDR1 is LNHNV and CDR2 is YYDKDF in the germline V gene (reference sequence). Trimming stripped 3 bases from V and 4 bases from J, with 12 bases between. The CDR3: CATSSPQDINEKLFF. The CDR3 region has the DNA TGTGCCACCAGCAGTCCACAGGACATTAATGAAAAACTGTTTTTT. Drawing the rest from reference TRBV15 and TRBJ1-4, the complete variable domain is DAMVIQNPRYQVTQFGKPVTLSCSQTLNHNVMYWYQQKSSQAPKLLFHYYDKDFNNEADTPDNFQSRRPNTSFCFLDIRSPGLGDTAMYLCATSSPQDINEKLFFGSGTQLSVL.

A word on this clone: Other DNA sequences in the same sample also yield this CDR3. The DNA of the CDR3 is TGCGCCAGCAGCTTGGAAGGGTTGGGGCAGCCCCAGCATTTT. Protein sequence: CASSLEGLGQPQHF. The chain is built from TRBV5-1 and TRBJ1-5; unclear D gene. The CDR3 runs to 14 residues. Trimming removed 0 bases at V and 7 bases at J, with 11 bases between. Germline CDR1 SGHRS, CDR2 YFSETQ.

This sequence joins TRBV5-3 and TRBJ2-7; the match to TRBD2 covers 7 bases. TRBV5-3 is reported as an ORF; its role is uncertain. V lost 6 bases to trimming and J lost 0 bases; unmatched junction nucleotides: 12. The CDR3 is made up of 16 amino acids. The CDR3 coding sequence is TGTGCCAGAAACCATACTTTTGGGGGGGACTCCTACGAGCAGTACTTC. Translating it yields CARNHTFGGDSYEQYF.

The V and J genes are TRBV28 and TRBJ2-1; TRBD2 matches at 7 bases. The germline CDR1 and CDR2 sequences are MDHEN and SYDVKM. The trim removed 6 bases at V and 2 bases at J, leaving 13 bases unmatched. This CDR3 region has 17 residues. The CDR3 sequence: CASSRRNREGTYNEQFF. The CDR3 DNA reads TGTGCCAGCAGCCGTAGAAATAGGGAGGGCACCTACAATGAGCAGTTCTTC.